This T cell receptor (beta chain) was recovered during a study of T-cell memory formation after mild COVID-19. Study-wide context: The two donors had largely donor-specific TCR clusters.

This clonotype is termed medium-sized. The antigen is not known. Overall study findings and caveats: Those CD4+ clones that contracted were mainly in CM and EM (CD8+ ones in EMRA). A subset of responding clones appeared in pre-infection memory, suggesting cross-reactive memory joined. Day 15 to 85 contracting clones showed balanced CD4/CD8; day 15 to 37 expanders favored CD4+.

From the 5' RACE reads, TCRdb called clonotypes with MiXCR, one entry per CDR3 protein. This sample has tens of thousands of distinct CDR3 sequences, with about 6.3% found just once. The CDR3 is 15 residues long. Germline CDR1 is SGHRS and CDR2 is YFSETQ. V trimming: 6 bases; J trimming: 7 bases; junction bases outside the gene matches: 10. V usage is TRBV5-1 and J usage is TRBJ2-1; TRBD2 aligns across 10 bases. The clonotype originates from an adult who had mild COVID-19 (a few samples of this study predate the infection). Cell type and time point are not known. The sample comprised PBMCs or a T cell subset sorted from them (not recorded which). The CDR3 DNA sequence: TGCGCCAGCACCCCGCTAGCGGGGGTAGAAAATGAGCAGTTCTTC. Translation gives CASTPLAGVENEQFF. Full variable domain (rest looked up from reference TRBV5-1 and TRBJ2-1): KAGVTQTPRYLIKTRGQQVTLSCSPISGHRSVSWYQQTPGQGLQFLFEYFSETQRNKGNFPGRFSGRQFSNSRSEMNVSTLELGDSALYLCASTPLAGVENEQFFGPGTRLTVL.